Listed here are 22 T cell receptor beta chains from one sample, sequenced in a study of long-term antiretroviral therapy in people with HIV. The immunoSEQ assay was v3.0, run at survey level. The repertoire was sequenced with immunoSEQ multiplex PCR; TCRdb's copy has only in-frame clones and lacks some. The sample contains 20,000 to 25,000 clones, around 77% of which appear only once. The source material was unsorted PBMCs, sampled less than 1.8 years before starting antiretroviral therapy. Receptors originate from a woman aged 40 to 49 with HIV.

The CDR3 nucleotides are TGTGCCAGCAGGGGGCGGTCACCCTACGAGCAGTACTTC. It specifies CASRGRSPYEQYF. The V gene is TRBV28, the J gene TRBJ2-7, with D possibly being TRBD1 (5 bases). Trimming shortened V by 6 bases and J by 2 bases, and 11 bases separated the two germline ends. This CDR3 contains 13 residues. Germline CDR1 and CDR2: MDHEN and SYDVKM.

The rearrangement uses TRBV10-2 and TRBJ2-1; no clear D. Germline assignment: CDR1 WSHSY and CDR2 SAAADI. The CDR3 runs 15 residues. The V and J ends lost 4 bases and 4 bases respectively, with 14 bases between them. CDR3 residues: CASSGLLDKYNEQFF. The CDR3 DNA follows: TGCGCCAGCAGTGGATTATTAGACAAATACAATGAGCAGTTCTTC.

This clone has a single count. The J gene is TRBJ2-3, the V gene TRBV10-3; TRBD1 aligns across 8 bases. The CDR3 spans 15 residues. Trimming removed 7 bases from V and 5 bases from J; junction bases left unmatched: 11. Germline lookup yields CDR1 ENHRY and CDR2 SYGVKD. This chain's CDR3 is CAITNGQGWEDTQYF. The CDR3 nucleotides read TGTGCCATCACTAATGGACAGGGCTGGGAAGATACGCAGTATTTT.

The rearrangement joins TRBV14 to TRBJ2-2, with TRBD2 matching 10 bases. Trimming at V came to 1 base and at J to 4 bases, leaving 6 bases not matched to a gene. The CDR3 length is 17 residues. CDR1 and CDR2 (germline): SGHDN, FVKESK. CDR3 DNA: TGTGCCAGCAGCCAAGGACTAGGGACTAGCGCCACCGGGGAGCTGTTTTTT. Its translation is CASSQGLGTSATGELFF.

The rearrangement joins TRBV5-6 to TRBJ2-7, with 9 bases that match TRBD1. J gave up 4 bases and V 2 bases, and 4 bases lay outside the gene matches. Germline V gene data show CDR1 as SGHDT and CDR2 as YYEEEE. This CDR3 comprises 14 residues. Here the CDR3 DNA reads TGTGCCAGCAGCTTAGTAGGACAGGGGTACGAGCAGTACTTC. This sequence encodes CASSLVGQGYEQYF.

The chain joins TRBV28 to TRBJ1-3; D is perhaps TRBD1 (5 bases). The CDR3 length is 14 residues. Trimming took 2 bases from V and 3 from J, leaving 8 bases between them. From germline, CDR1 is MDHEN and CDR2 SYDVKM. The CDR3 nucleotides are TGTGCCAGCAGTTTAAGGGGTCTTGGAAACACCATATATTTT. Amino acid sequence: CASSLRGLGNTIYF. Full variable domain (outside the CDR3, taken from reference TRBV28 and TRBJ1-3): DVKVTQSSRYLVKRTGEKVFLECVQDMDHENMFWYRQDPGLGLRLIYFSYDVKMKEKGDIPEGYSVSREKKERFSLILESASTNQTSMYLCASSLRGLGNTIYFGEGSWLTVV.

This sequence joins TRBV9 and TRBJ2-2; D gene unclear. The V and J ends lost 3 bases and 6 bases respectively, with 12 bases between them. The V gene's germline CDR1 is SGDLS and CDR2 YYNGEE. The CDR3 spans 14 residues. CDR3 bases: TGTGCCAGCAGCGCCTCCCTAGGTCCCGGGGAGCTGTTTTTT. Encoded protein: CASSASLGPGELFF.

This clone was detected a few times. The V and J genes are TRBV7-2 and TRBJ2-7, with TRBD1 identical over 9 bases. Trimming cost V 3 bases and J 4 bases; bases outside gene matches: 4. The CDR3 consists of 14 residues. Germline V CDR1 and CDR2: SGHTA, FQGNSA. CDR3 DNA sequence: TGTGCCAGCAGCTTCCGGGACAGGGCATACGAGCAGTACTTC. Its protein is CASSFRDRAYEQYF.

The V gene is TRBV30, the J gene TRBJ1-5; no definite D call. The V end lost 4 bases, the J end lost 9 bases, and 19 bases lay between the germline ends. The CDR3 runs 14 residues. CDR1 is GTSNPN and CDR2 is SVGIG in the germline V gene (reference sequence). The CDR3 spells CAWTQSDPLGPQHF. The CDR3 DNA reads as TGTGCCTGGACTCAATCGGATCCCCTGGGGCCCCAGCATTTT.

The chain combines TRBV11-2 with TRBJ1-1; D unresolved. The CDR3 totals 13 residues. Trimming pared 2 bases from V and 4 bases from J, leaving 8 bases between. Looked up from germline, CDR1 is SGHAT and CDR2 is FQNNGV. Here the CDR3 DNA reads TGTGCCAGCAGCTTACCGGTGGGCACTGAAGCTTTCTTT. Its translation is CASSLPVGTEAFF.

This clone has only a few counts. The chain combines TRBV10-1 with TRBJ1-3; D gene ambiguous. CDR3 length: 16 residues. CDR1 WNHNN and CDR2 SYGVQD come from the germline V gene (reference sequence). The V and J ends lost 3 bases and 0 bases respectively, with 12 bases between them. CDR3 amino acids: CASSDRGISSGNTIYF. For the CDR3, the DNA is TGCGCCAGCAGTGATCGAGGGATCTCCTCTGGAAACACCATATATTTT.

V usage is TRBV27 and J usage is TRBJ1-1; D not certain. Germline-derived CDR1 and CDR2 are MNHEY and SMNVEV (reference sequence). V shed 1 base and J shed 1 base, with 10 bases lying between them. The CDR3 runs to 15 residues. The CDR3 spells CASSLYGVWNTEAFF. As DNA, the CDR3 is TGTGCCAGCAGTTTATATGGGGTATGGAACACTGAAGCTTTCTTT.

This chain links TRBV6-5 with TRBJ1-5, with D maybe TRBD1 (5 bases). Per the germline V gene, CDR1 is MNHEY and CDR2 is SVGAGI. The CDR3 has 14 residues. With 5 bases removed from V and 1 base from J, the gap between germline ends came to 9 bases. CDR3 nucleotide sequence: TGTGCCAGCAGTGGGAAGGGGAGCAATCAGCCCCAGCATTTT. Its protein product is CASSGKGSNQPQHF.

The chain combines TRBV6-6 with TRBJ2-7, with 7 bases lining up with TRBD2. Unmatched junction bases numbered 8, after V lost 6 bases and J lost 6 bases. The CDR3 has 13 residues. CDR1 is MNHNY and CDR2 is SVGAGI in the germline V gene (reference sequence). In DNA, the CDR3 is TGTGCCAGCAGGGGAGGGACTGCCGTCGAGCAGTACTTC. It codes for CASRGGTAVEQYF.

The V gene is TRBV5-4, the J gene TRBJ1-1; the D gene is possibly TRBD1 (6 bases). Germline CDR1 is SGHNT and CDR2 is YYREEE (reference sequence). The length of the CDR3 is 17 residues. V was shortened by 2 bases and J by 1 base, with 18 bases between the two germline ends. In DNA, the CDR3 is TGTGCCAGCAGCTTCAAGGGGGAGATTTCCCCGAACACTGAAGCTTTCTTT. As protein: CASSFKGEISPNTEAFF.

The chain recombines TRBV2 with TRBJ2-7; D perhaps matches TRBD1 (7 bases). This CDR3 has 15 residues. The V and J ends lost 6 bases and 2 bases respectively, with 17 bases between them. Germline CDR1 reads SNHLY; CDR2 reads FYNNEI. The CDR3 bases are TGTGCCAGCAGACCCAGGGGGGAGACCCCCTACGAGCAGTACTTC. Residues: CASRPRGETPYEQYF.

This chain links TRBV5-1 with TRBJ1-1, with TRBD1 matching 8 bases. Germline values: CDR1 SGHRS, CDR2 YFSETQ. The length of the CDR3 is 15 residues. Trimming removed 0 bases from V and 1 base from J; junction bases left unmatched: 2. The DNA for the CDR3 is TGCGCCAGCAGCTTGGGGACAGGGACGAACACTGAAGCTTTCTTT. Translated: CASSLGTGTNTEAFF.

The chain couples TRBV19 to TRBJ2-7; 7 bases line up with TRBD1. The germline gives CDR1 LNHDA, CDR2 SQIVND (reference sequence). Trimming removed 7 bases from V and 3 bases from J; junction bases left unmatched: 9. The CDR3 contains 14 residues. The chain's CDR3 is CASNPGTEHYEQYF. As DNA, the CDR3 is TGTGCCAGTAACCCCGGGACAGAACACTACGAGCAGTACTTC.

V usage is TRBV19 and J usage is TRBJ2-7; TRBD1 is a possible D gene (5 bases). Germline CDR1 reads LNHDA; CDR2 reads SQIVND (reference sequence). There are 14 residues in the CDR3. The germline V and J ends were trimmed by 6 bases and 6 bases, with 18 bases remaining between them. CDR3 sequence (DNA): TGTGCCAGTAGCATCGACCAGGGTTCCCCCGAGCAGTACTTC. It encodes CASSIDQGSPEQYF.

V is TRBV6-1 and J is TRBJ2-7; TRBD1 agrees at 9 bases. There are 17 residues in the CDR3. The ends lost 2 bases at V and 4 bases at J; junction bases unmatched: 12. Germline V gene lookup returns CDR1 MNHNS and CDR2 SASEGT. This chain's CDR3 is CASSETRDRVFSYEQYF. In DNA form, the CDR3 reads TGTGCCAGCAGTGAAACGCGGGACAGGGTTTTTTCGTACGAGCAGTACTTC.

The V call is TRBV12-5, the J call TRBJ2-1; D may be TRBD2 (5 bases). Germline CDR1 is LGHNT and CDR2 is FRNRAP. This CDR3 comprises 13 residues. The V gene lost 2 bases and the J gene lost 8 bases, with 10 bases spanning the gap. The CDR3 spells CASGLTSIYEQFF. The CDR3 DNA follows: TGTGCTAGTGGTTTGACTAGTATCTATGAGCAGTTCTTC.

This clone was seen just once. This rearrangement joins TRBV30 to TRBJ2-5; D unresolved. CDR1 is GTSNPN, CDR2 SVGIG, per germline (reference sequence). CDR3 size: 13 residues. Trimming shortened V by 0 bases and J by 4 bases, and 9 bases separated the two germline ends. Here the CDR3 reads CAWSVPQRETQYF. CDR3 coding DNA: TGTGCCTGGAGTGTACCCCAACGAGAGACCCAGTACTTC.